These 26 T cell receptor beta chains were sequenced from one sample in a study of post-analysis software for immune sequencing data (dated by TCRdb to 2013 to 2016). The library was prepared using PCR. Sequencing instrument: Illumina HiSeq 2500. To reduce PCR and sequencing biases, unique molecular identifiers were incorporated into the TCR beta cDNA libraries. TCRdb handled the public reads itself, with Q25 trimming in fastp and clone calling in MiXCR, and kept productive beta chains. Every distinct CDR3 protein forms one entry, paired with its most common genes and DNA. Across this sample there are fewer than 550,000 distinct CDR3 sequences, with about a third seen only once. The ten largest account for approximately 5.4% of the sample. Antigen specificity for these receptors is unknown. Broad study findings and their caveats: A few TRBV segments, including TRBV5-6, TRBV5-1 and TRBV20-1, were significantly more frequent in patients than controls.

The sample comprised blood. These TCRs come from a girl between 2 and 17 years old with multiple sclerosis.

Here the CDR3 reads CASSEYHGDTQYF. The CDR3 DNA reads TGTGCCAGCAGTGAATATCATGGGGATACGCAGTATTTT. This chain links TRBV25-1 with TRBJ2-3; D gene uncertain. CDR1 and CDR2 (germline): MGHDK, SYGVNS. This CDR3 spans 13 amino acids. V was pared by 0 bases and J by 6 bases, with 7 bases between.

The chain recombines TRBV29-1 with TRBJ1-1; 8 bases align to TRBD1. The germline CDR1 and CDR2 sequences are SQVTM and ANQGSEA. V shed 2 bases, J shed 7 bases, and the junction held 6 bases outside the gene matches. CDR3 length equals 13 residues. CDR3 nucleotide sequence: TGCAGCGTTGAACCACACAGGGGGGATGAAGCTTTCTTT. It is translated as CSVEPHRGDEAFF.

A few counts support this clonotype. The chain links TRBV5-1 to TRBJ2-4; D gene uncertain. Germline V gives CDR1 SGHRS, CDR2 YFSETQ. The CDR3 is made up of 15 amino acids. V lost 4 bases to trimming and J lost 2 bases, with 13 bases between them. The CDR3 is CASSPAEVSKNIQYF. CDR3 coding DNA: TGCGCCAGCAGCCCAGCTGAGGTCTCCAAAAACATTCAGTACTTC.

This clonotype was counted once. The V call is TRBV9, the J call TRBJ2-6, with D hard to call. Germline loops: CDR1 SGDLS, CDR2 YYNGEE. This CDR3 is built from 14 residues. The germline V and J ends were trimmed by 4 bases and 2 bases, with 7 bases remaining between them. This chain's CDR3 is CASSITTGANVLTF. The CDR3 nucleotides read TGTGCCAGCAGCATAACTACTGGGGCCAACGTCCTGACTTTC.

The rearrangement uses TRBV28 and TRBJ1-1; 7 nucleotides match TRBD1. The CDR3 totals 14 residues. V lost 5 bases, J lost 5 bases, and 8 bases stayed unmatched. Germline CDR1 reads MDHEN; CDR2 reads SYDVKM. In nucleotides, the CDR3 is TGTGCCAGCAGTATTAACAGGGGTTGGACTGAAGCTTTCTTT. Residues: CASSINRGWTEAFF.

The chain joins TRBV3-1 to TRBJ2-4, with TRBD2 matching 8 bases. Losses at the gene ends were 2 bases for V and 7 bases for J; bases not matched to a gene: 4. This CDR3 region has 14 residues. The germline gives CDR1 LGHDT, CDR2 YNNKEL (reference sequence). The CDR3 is CASSQPSGGNIQYF. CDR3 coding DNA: TGTGCCAGCAGCCAACCCTCGGGAGGGAACATTCAGTACTTC.

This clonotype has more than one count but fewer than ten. The CDR3: CASSLLPGQGAYEQYF. The CDR3 DNA follows: TGTGCCAGCAGTTTGCTCCCGGGACAGGGGGCCTACGAGCAGTACTTC. V is TRBV6-5 and J is TRBJ2-7, with 11 bases fitting TRBD1. The germline V gene has CDR1 MNHEY and CDR2 SVGAGI. This CDR3 region has 16 residues. Germline trimming cut 4 bases from V and 2 bases from J; bases unmatched to any gene: 7.

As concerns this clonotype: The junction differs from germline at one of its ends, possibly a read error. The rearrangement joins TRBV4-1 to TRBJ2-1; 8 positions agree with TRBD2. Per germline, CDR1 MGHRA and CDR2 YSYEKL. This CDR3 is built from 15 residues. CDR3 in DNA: TGTGCCAGCAGCCAAGATTGGCGGGGGGCAGGTGAGCAGTGCTTC. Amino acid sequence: CASSQDWRGAGEQCF.

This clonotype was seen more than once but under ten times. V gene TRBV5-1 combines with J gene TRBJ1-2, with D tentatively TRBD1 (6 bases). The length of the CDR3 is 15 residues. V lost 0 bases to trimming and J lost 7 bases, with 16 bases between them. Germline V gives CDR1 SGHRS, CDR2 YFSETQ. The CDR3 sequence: CASSLELGATGGYTF. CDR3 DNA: TGCGCCAGCAGCTTGGAGTTGGGGGCTACTGGTGGCTACACCTTC.

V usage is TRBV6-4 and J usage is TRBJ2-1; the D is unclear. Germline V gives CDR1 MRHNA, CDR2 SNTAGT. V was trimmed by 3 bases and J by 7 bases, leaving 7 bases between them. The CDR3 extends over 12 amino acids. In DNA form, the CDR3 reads TGTGCCAGCAGTGATAGGGAAAATGAGCAGTTCTTC. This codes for CASSDRENEQFF.

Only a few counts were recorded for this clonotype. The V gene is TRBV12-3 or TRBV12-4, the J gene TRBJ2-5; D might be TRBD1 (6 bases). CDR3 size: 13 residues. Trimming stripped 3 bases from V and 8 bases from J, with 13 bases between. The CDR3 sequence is CASSFQGPGTQYF. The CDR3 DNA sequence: TGTGCCAGCAGTTTCCAGGGGCCCGGAACCCAGTACTTC.

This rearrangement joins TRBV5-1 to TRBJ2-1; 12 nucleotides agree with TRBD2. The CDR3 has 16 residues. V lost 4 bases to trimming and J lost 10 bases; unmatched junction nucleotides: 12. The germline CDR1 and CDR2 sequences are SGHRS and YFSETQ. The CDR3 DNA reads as TGCGCCAGCAGCCCTTCGACTAGCGGGGGTTTCAAGGAGCAGTTCTTC. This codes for CASSPSTSGGFKEQFF.

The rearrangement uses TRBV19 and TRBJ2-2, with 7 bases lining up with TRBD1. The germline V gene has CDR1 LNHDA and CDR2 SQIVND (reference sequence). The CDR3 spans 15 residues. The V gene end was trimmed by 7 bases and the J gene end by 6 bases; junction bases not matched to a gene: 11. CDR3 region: CASTRQGSGSGELFF. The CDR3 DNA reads TGTGCCAGTACCCGACAGGGTAGTGGGTCCGGGGAGCTGTTTTTT.

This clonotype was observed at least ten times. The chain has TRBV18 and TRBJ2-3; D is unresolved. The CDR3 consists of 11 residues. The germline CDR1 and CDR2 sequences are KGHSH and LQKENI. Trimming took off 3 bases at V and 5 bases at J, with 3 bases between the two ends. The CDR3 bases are TGTGCCAGCTCACCCGGAGATACGCAGTATTTT. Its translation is CASSPGDTQYF.

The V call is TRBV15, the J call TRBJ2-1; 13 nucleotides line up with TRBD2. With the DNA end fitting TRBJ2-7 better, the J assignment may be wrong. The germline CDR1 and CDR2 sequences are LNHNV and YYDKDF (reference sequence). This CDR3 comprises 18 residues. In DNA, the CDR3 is TGTGCCACCAGCAGGGGACTAGCGGGGCTTAGCTCCTACAATGAGCAGTACTTC. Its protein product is CATSRGLAGLSSYNEQYF.

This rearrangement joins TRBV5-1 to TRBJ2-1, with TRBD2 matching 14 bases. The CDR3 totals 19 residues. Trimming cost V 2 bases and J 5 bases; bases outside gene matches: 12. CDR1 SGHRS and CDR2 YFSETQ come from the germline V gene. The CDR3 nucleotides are TGCGCCAGCAGCTTACCCGGGACTAGCGGGGGAGGACCAAACAATGAGCAGTTCTTC. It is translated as CASSLPGTSGGGPNNEQFF.

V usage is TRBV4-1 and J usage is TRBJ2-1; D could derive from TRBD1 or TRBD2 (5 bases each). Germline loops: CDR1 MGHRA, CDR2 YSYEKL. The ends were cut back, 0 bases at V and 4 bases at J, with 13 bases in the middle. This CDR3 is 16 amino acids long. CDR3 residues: CASSQDQGDPYNEQFF. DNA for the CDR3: TGCGCCAGCAGCCAAGATCAGGGAGACCCTTACAATGAGCAGTTCTTC.

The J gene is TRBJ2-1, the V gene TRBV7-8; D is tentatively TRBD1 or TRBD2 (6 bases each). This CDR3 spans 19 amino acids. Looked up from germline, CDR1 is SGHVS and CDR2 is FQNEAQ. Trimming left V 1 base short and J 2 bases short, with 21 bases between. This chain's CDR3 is CASSLGYVPGATPYNEQFF. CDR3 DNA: TGTGCCAGCAGCTTAGGGTACGTTCCGGGGGCGACCCCCTACAATGAGCAGTTCTTC.

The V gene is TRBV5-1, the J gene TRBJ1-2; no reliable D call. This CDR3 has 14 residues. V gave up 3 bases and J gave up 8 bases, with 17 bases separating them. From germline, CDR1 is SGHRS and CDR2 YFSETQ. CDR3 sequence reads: CASSSTTVGRGYTF. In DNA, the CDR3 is TGCGCCAGCAGCTCAACCACAGTCGGGAGGGGCTACACCTTC.

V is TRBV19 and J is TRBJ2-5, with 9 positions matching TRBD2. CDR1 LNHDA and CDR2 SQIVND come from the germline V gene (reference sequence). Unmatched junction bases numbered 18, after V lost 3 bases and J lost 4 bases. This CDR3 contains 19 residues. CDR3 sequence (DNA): TGTGCCAGTAGTATTTCCCCGAGAGCGGGGGGCTTTTGGGGAGAGACCCAGTACTTC. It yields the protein CASSISPRAGGFWGETQYF.

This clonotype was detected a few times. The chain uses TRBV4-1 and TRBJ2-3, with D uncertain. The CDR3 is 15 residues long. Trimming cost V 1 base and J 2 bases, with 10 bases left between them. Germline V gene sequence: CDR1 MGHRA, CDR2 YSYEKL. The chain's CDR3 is CASSQVRTATDTQYF. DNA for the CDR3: TGCGCCAGCAGCCAAGTACGCACCGCCACAGATACGCAGTATTTT.

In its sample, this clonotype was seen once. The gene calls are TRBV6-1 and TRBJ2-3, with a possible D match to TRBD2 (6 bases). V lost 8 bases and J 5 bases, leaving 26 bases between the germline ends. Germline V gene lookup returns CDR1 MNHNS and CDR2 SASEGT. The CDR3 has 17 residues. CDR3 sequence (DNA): TGTGCCAGCTCACCATTTTCCGGGGGAGGCATTCGAGATACGCAGTATTTT. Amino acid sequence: CASSPFSGGGIRDTQYF.

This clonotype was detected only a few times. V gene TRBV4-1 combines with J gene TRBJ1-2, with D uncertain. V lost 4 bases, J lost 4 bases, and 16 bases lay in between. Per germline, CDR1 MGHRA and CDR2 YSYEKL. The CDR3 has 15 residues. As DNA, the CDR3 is TGCGCCAGCAGCCGCGGAGATGAGCTAAGCTATGGCTACACCTTC. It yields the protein CASSRGDELSYGYTF.

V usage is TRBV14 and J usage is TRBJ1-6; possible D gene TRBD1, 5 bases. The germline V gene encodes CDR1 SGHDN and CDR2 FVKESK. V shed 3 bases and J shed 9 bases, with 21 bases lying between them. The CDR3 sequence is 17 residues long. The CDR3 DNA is TGTGCCAGCAGCCACTCCCCGGGGCCCCAGTCCAGTTCACCCCTCCACTTT. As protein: CASSHSPGPQSSSPLHF.

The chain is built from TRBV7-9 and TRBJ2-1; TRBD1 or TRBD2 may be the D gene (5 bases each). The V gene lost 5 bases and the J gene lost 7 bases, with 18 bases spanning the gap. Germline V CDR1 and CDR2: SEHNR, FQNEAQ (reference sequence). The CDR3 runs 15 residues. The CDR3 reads CASSPRGNTRNEQFF. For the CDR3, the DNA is TGTGCCAGCAGCCCCCGGGGCAATACACGGAATGAGCAGTTCTTC.

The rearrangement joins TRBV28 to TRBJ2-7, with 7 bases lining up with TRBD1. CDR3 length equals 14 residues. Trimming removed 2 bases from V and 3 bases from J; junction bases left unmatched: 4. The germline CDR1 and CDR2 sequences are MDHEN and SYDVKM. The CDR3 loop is CASSLLRQGYEQYF. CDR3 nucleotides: TGTGCCAGCAGTTTACTCCGACAGGGCTACGAGCAGTACTTC.